This TCR beta chain was recovered during a study of CD8+CD57+ T cells in acquired aplastic anemia. Study summary: Sorted CD4+ and CD8+ cells gave an average of about 3 ug of DNA.

Flow cytometry had shown expanded CD8+CD57+ cells in the patients chosen for sequencing. Genomic DNA, the template, was used for profiling of the TCR beta VDJ and CDR3. TCRdb passed the reads through MiXCR, listing each CDR3 protein once. There are 55,000 to 60,000 distinct CDR3 sequences in the sample; approximately 52% occur only once, and about 16% lies in the top ten. The sample holds a few counts of this clonotype. A clone one base away is much larger, so this may be a read error. Here the CDR3 omits its conserved ending phenylalanine or tryptophan, so a read error is the likely source. The specimen was sorted CD4+, CD8+, or CD8+CD57+ T cells (not recorded which) from PBMCs. The receptor was isolated from a human donor with aplastic anemia.

CDR3 sequence (DNA): TGTGCCAGCAGCCTTTCGGGGGGGGACTACACCGTC. Translation: CASSLSGGDYTV. The rearrangement uses TRBV9 and TRBJ1-2; D is possibly TRBD1 (5 bases). The CDR3 is 12 residues long. V gave up 4 bases and J gave up 10 bases, with 14 bases separating them. Germline V gene data show CDR1 as SGDLS and CDR2 as YYNGEE.